This entry lists 26 T cell receptor beta chains sequenced from one sample in a study of T cell responses to AZD1222 COVID-19 vaccine. Using immunoSEQ multiplex PCR, the repertoire was profiled, and TCRdb retains in-frame clones only, with some absent. The sample contains roughly 140,000 clones, around 93% of which appear only once. The source was peripheral blood, collected on day 0 of AZD1222 vaccination. Source of these receptors: an adult in good health.

The chain carries TRBV30 and TRBJ1-2; 11 bases are a match to TRBD1. CDR1 and CDR2 (germline): GTSNPN, SVGIG (reference sequence). V gave up 1 base and J gave up 6 bases; unmatched junction bases: 4. The CDR3 contains 14 residues. This CDR3 is CAWSGGQGANGYTF. The CDR3 nucleotides read TGTGCCTGGAGTGGTGGACAGGGGGCGAATGGCTACACCTTC.

The chain uses TRBV2 and TRBJ2-5; 8 nucleotides line up with TRBD2. J lost 5 bases, V lost 6 bases, and 11 bases had no gene match. The germline CDR1 and CDR2 sequences are SNHLY and FYNNEI. This CDR3 region has 15 residues. CDR3 sequence: CASRGTGGPRETQYF. Here the CDR3 DNA reads TGTGCCAGCAGGGGGACGGGAGGGCCGCGGGAGACCCAGTACTTC.

V is TRBV2 and J is TRBJ2-3; 7 nucleotides match TRBD1. The CDR3 consists of 15 residues. Trimming removed 5 bases from V and 4 bases from J; junction bases left unmatched: 9. Germline V gives CDR1 SNHLY, CDR2 FYNNEI. The CDR3 region is CASSRDSGSPDTQYF. For the CDR3, the DNA is TGTGCCAGCAGTCGGGACAGCGGATCTCCAGATACGCAGTATTTT.

The DNA for the CDR3 is TGTGCCAGCAGCTCCCCCCTAGCGGGGGGGCAGTATTTT. Residues: CASSSPLAGGQYF. The rearrangement joins TRBV5-4 to TRBJ2-3; 11 nucleotides align to TRBD2. There are 13 residues in the CDR3. The trim removed 3 bases at V and 11 bases at J, leaving 5 bases unmatched. Germline-derived CDR1 and CDR2 are SGHNT and YYREEE (reference sequence).

V and J are TRBV6-6 and TRBJ2-3; 8 bases fit TRBD2. Losses at the gene ends were 5 bases for V and 6 bases for J; bases not matched to a gene: 13. The CDR3 covers 16 residues. CDR1 and CDR2 from the germline V gene are MNHNY and SVGAGI (reference sequence). The CDR3 DNA sequence: TGTGCCAGCAGTCGAACGGGACTAGAGGGTAGGGATACGCAGTATTTT. This codes for CASSRTGLEGRDTQYF.

The J gene is TRBJ2-1, the V gene TRBV15; the D gene could be TRBD1 or TRBD2 (5 bases each). Trimming cost V 2 bases and J 5 bases, with 10 bases left between them. The CDR3 runs to 14 residues. Germline loops: CDR1 LNHNV, CDR2 YYDKDF (reference sequence). In DNA, the CDR3 is TGTGCCACCAGCAGACGGACACTAGACAATGAGCAGTTCTTC. This encodes CATSRRTLDNEQFF. The full variable domain, completed using reference TRBV15 and TRBJ2-1, is DAMVIQNPRYQVTQFGKPVTLSCSQTLNHNVMYWYQQKSSQAPKLLFHYYDKDFNNEADTPDNFQSRRPNTSFCFLDIRSPGLGDTAMYLCATSRRTLDNEQFFGPGTRLTVL.

This chain links TRBV5-4 with TRBJ2-1; D gene uncertain. CDR3 length equals 11 residues. Trimming took off 9 bases at V and 4 bases at J, with 8 bases between the two ends. Germline CDR1 reads SGHNT; CDR2 reads YYREEE (reference sequence). CDR3 sequence: CAIGPYNEQFF. The CDR3 coding sequence is TGTGCCATCGGACCGTACAATGAGCAGTTCTTC.

V gene TRBV6-2 or TRBV6-3 combines with J gene TRBJ2-7, with 10 positions matching TRBD2. Germline loops: CDR1 MNHEY, CDR2 SVGEGT. The CDR3 runs to 14 residues. The V segment lost 4 bases and the J segment 4 bases; nucleotides outside the gene matches: 4. For the CDR3, the DNA is TGTGCCAGCAGTTTCACTAGCGGGATGTACGAGCAGTACTTC. Its translation: CASSFTSGMYEQYF.

The rearrangement links TRBV27 to TRBJ1-5; no clear D. The CDR3 has 15 amino acids. V lost 6 bases, J lost 0 bases, and 12 bases lay in between. Germline V lookup: CDR1 MNHEY, CDR2 SMNVEV (reference sequence). The DNA of the CDR3 is TGTGCCAGCAGCCCTTACTACTATAGCAATCAGCCCCAGCATTTT. Protein: CASSPYYYSNQPQHF.

This sequence joins TRBV5-1 and TRBJ2-5; no reliable D call. The germline V gene encodes CDR1 SGHRS and CDR2 YFSETQ. Trimming left V 0 bases short and J 2 bases short, with 2 bases between. The CDR3 covers 12 residues. Written as DNA, the CDR3 is TGCGCCAGCAGCTTGGAGCAAGAGACCCAGTACTTC. It codes for CASSLEQETQYF.

V and J are TRBV6-5 and TRBJ1-5; tentative D call: TRBD1 (6 bases). The V and J ends lost 0 bases and 9 bases respectively, with 18 bases between them. Germline V gene data show CDR1 as MNHEY and CDR2 as SVGAGI. The length of the CDR3 is 16 residues. CDR3 sequence: CASSYSGDSGDRPQHF. CDR3 DNA sequence: TGTGCCAGCAGTTACTCTGGTGACTCAGGGGATCGGCCCCAGCATTTT.

The chain carries TRBV7-2 and TRBJ1-4, with 7 bases fitting TRBD1. The V gene end was trimmed by 4 bases and the J gene end by 8 bases; junction bases not matched to a gene: 7. The CDR3 runs 14 residues. Germline V CDR1 and CDR2: SGHTA, FQGNSA. In nucleotides, the CDR3 is TGTGCCAGCAGCTCTGACAGGGAACGAGAAAAACTGTTTTTT. This codes for CASSSDREREKLFF. The variable domain in full, completed from reference TRBV7-2 and TRBJ1-4, reads GAGVSQSPSNKVTEKGKDVELRCDPISGHTALYWYRQSLGQGLEFLIYFQGNSAPDKSGLPSDRFSAERTGGSVSTLTIQRTQQEDSAVYLCASSSDREREKLFFGSGTQLSVL.

The CDR3 reads CASSRDYSTDTQYF. DNA for the CDR3: TGTGCCAGCAGCAGGGACTACAGCACAGATACGCAGTATTTT. The chain has TRBV9 and TRBJ2-3; TRBD2 agrees at 7 bases. The germline V gene encodes CDR1 SGDLS and CDR2 YYNGEE. This CDR3 is built from 14 residues. V shed 4 bases and J 0 bases; nucleotides not matched to a gene: 2.

The chain joins TRBV5-1 to TRBJ2-7; D is possibly TRBD1 (5 bases). CDR1 SGHRS and CDR2 YFSETQ come from the germline V gene. Trimming took 0 bases from V and 4 from J, leaving 11 bases between them. CDR3 length equals 14 residues. DNA of the CDR3: TGCGCCAGCAGCTTGGCCGGCAGGGTGTACGAGCAGTACTTC. Its protein product is CASSLAGRVYEQYF. Full variable domain (missing parts from reference TRBV5-1 and TRBJ2-7): KAGVTQTPRYLIKTRGQQVTLSCSPISGHRSVSWYQQTPGQGLQFLFEYFSETQRNKGNFPGRFSGRQFSNSRSEMNVSTLELGDSALYLCASSLAGRVYEQYFGPGTRLTVT.

In this sample, this clone turned up a few times. The chain couples TRBV24-1 to TRBJ2-1, with TRBD2 matching 13 bases. Germline V gene lookup returns CDR1 KGHDR and CDR2 SFDVKD. The V gene end was trimmed by 4 bases and the J gene end by 4 bases; junction bases not matched to a gene: 9. This CDR3 spans 18 amino acids. DNA of the CDR3: TGTGCCACCAGTGAGCTTAGGGGGACTAGCGGGGTTTACAATGAGCAGTTCTTC. Its protein product is CATSELRGTSGVYNEQFF.

This chain's CDR3 is CASSRDLRREQYF. The DNA of the CDR3 is TGTGCCAGCAGTAGGGACCTTAGAAGGGAGCAGTACTTC. This rearrangement joins TRBV12-3 or TRBV12-4 to TRBJ2-7; possibly TRBD1 or TRBD2 for D (5 bases each). There are 13 residues in the CDR3. V gave up 5 bases and J gave up 7 bases, with 15 bases separating them.

The chain links TRBV5-1 to TRBJ2-1, with D possibly TRBD2 on 6 matching bases. Germline V gene data show CDR1 as SGHRS and CDR2 as YFSETQ. The CDR3 length is 16 residues. V lost 0 bases and J lost 0, with 10 bases in between. CDR3 DNA: TGCGCCAGCAGCTTGGGAGTCGGGAGCTCCTACAATGAGCAGTTCTTC. It encodes CASSLGVGSSYNEQFF.

V usage is TRBV29-1 and J usage is TRBJ2-7; no firm D call. V dropped 1 base and J dropped 3 bases, with 7 bases sitting between them. This CDR3 comprises 12 residues. From germline, CDR1 is SQVTM and CDR2 ANQGSEA. This CDR3 reads CSVEGVDYEQYF. The CDR3 DNA is TGCAGCGTTGAAGGGGTCGACTACGAGCAGTACTTC.

The rearrangement links TRBV2 to TRBJ2-2; the D is unclear. The germline CDR1 and CDR2 sequences are SNHLY and FYNNEI. Trimming left V 3 bases short and J 0 bases short, with 5 bases between. There are 14 residues in the CDR3. The CDR3 DNA is TGTGCCAGCAGTGAGAGACCGAACACCGGGGAGCTGTTTTTT. It translates to CASSERPNTGELFF.

This chain joins TRBV2 and TRBJ1-2, with a possible D match to TRBD1 (6 bases). The CDR3 is 13 residues long. Germline V gene lookup returns CDR1 SNHLY and CDR2 FYNNEI. V was clipped by 6 bases and J by 5 bases, with 13 bases between them. CDR3 coding DNA: TGTGCCAGCAGCCCCGACAGGCGGTATGGCTACACCTTC. Protein product: CASSPDRRYGYTF.

The J gene is TRBJ2-4, the V gene TRBV25-1; perhaps TRBD2 as D (6 bases). The CDR3 is 14 residues long. The germline V gene has CDR1 MGHDK and CDR2 SYGVNS. V gave up 7 bases and J gave up 9 bases, with 19 bases separating them. DNA for the CDR3: TGTGCCAGCACCCTTTCCGGAGGGAAGGGCATTCAGTACTTC. Its translation: CASTLSGGKGIQYF.

The chain uses TRBV27 and TRBJ2-7; D perhaps matches TRBD1 (5 bases). Per germline, CDR1 MNHEY and CDR2 SMNVEV (reference sequence). V dropped 6 bases and J dropped 6 bases, with 18 bases sitting between them. CDR3 size: 14 residues. The DNA of the CDR3 is TGTGCCAGCAGAGCCCGAAGGGAACAGGTCGAGCAGTACTTC. Its protein product is CASRARREQVEQYF.

The chain joins TRBV1 to TRBJ2-7; the D call TRBD2 from the table was never checked on the DNA. TRBV1 counts as a pseudogene. The CDR3 consists of 22 residues. The CDR3 region has the DNA TGCACCAGCAGCCAAGTAATTTGGCCCCGCCGGGGGGCCCCACACCCCCCCTACGAGCAGTACTTC. Translation gives CTSSQVIWPRRGAPHPPYEQYF.

V and J are TRBV6-1 and TRBJ2-6; TRBD2 matches at 14 bases. The CDR3 is 18 residues long. CDR1 and CDR2 (germline): MNHNS, SASEGT. Losses at the gene ends were 4 bases for V and 2 bases for J; bases not matched to a gene: 4. CDR3 region: CASSGGLAGDPGANVLTF. The CDR3 nucleotides are TGTGCCAGCAGTGGGGGACTAGCGGGAGATCCTGGGGCCAACGTCCTGACTTTC.

The chain carries TRBV2 and TRBJ2-1; a weak D match, TRBD1 (6 bases). The germline CDR1 and CDR2 sequences are SNHLY and FYNNEI. Trimming shortened V by 6 bases and J by 8 bases, and 11 bases separated the two germline ends. The CDR3 has 12 amino acids. The CDR3 nucleotides are TGTGCCAGCAGCAATCAGGGGTATGAGCAGTTCTTC. This translates into CASSNQGYEQFF.

The rearrangement links TRBV5-1 to TRBJ1-5; D is ambiguous. This CDR3 is built from 13 residues. V was cut by 0 bases and J by 4 bases, with 5 bases left in between. CDR1 is SGHRS, CDR2 YFSETQ, per germline. CDR3 in amino acids: CASSLGRNQPQHF. The CDR3 DNA reads TGCGCCAGCAGCTTGGGACGGAATCAGCCCCAGCATTTT. Full variable domain (rest looked up from reference TRBV5-1 and TRBJ1-5): KAGVTQTPRYLIKTRGQQVTLSCSPISGHRSVSWYQQTPGQGLQFLFEYFSETQRNKGNFPGRFSGRQFSNSRSEMNVSTLELGDSALYLCASSLGRNQPQHFGDGTRLSIL.